This TCR beta chain emerged from a study of T cell changes during pregnancy in multiple sclerosis. Between the trimmed V and J ends, which lost 3 bases and 0 bases, there was a span of 15 bases. CDR1 MDHEN and CDR2 SYDVKM come from the germline V gene. This CDR3 region has 16 residues. The method was immunoSEQ multiplex PCR; TCRdb's version includes in-frame clones alone and lacks a portion of them. The data show tens of thousands of clones, approximately 91% seen once. The chain links TRBV28 to TRBJ2-7; the D gene is possibly TRBD1 (6 bases). The receptor comes from a female donor in good health, enrolled as a control in a pregnancy study. The sequencing used CD4+ T cells from peripheral blood mononuclear cells, collected after pregnancy. This CDR3 is CASSFYTGSGSYEQYF. The CDR3 DNA is TGTGCCAGCAGTTTTTATACAGGGTCGGGCTCCTACGAGCAGTACTTC.